This T cell receptor beta chain was documented in a study of shared clonotypes between healthy human individuals. Notes on the study in general: Rarefaction showed that sequencing of sorted subsets was incomplete (despite large depth). Naive subsets typically showed greater estimated richness than memory subsets. Clonotype sharing among donors, it was expected, would be affected by sequencing depth.

In the original processing: Quality scores were absent from the junction-only immunoSEQ sequences, so filtering differed. Method: immunoSEQ multiplex PCR; TCRdb's copy keeps in-frame clones and lacks some. The D gene and trimming were derived from the DNA, and the V and J assignments and clone size from that table. Among 2 million to 3 million clones listed, around nine tenths were seen once. Worth noting for this clone: As yet, its antigen is unknown.

Germline-derived CDR1 and CDR2 are MNHEY and SVGAGI. This CDR3 spans 12 amino acids. The germline V and J ends were trimmed by 6 bases and 6 bases, with 9 bases remaining between them. Material for sequencing was naive CD4+ T cells sorted from blood. Subset given: CD45RA+ positively selected. The TCR comes from a man between 18 and 35 years old in good health. The chain joins TRBV6-5 to TRBJ2-1; no reliable D call. The CDR3: CASSPGFNEQFF. As DNA, the CDR3 is TGTGCCAGCAGCCCAGGATTCAATGAGCAGTTCTTC.